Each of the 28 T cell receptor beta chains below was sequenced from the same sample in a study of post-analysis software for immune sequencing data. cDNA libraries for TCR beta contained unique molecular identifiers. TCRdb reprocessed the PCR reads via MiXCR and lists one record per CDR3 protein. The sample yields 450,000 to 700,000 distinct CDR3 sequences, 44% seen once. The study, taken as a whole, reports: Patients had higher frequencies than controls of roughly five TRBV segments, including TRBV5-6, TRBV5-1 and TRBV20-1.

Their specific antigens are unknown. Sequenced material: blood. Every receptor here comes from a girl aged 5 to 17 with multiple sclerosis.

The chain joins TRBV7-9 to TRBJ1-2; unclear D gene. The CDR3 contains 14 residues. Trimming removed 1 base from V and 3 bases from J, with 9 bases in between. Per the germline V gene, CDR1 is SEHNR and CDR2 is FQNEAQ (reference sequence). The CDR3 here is CASSLGGSDYGYTF. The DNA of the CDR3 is TGTGCCAGCAGCTTAGGAGGGTCCGACTATGGCTACACCTTC.

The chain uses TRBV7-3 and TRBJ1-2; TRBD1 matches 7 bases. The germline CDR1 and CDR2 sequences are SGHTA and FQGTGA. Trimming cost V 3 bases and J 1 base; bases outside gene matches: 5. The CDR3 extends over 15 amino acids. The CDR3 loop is CASSLGTEINYGYTF. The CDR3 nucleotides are TGTGCCAGCAGCTTGGGGACAGAGATTAACTATGGCTACACCTTC.

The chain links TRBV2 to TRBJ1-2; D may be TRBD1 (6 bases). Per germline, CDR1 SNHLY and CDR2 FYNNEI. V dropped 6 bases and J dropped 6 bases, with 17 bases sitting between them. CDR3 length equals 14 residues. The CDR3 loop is CASSRTVGSDGYTF. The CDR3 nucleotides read TGTGCCAGCAGCCGGACAGTGGGATCCGATGGCTACACCTTC.

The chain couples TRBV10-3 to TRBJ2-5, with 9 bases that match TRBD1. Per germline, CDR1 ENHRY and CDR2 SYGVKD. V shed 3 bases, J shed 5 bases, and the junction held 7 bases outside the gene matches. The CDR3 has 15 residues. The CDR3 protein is CAISELGQGDETQYF. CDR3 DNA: TGTGCCATCAGTGAATTGGGACAGGGTGACGAGACCCAGTACTTC.

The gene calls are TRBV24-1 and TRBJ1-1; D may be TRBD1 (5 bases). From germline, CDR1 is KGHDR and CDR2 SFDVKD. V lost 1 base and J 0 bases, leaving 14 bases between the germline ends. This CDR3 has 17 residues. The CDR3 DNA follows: TGTGCCACCAGTGATTTTCCATCGGGGCAGCTGAACACTGAAGCTTTCTTT. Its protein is CATSDFPSGQLNTEAFF.

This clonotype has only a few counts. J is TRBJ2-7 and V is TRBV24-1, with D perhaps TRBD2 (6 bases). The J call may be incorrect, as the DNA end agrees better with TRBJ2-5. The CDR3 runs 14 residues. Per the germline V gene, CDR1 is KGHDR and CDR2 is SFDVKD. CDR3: CATSDWRGQETQYF. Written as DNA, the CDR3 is TGTGCCACCAGTGATTGGAGGGGCCAGGAGACCCAGTACTTC.

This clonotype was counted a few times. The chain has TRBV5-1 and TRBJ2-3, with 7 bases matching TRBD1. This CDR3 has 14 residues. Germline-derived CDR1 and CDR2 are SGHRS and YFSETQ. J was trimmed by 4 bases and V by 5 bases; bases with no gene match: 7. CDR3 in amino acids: CASRLTGSADTQYF. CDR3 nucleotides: TGCGCCAGCAGATTGACAGGGAGTGCAGATACGCAGTATTTT. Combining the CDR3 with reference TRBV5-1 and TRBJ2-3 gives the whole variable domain KAGVTQTPRYLIKTRGQQVTLSCSPISGHRSVSWYQQTPGQGLQFLFEYFSETQRNKGNFPGRFSGRQFSNSRSEMNVSTLELGDSALYLCASRLTGSADTQYFGPGTRLTVL.

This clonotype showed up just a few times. The DNA of the CDR3 is TGTGCCAGCAGCCAAGAACCCTCGGGCTCCTACGAGCAGTACTTC. It translates to CASSQEPSGSYEQYF. This chain joins TRBV4-2 and TRBJ2-7, with D hard to call. Trimming took off 0 bases at V and 0 bases at J, with 9 bases between the two ends. The length of the CDR3 is 15 residues. Germline CDR1 and CDR2: LGHNA and YNFKEQ.

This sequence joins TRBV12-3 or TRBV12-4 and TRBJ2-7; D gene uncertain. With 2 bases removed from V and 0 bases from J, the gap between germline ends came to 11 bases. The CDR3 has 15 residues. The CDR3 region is CASSLTELPSYEQYF. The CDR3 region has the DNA TGTGCCAGCAGTTTAACGGAACTACCCTCCTACGAGCAGTACTTC.

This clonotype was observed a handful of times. The CDR3 nucleotides read TGCGCCAGCAGCAAAACGGGACACATCACTGAAGCTTTCTTT. It specifies CASSKTGHITEAFF. The chain joins TRBV5-1 to TRBJ1-1, with a possible D match to TRBD1 (6 bases). Germline CDR1 SGHRS, CDR2 YFSETQ. Trimming shortened V by 4 bases and J by 4 bases, and 14 bases separated the two germline ends. The CDR3 runs 14 residues.

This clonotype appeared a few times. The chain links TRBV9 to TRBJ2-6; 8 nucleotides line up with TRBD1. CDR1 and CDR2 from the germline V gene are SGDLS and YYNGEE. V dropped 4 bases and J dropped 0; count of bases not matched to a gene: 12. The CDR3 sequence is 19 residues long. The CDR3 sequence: CASSPWGTGDFSGANVLTF. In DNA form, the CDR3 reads TGTGCCAGCAGCCCGTGGGGGACAGGTGACTTCTCTGGGGCCAACGTCCTGACTTTC.

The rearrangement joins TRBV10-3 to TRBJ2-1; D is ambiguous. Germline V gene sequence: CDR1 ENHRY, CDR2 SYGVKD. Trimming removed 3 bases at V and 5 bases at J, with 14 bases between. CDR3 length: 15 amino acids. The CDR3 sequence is CAISEPARQDNEQFF. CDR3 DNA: TGTGCCATCAGTGAACCTGCAAGACAAGACAATGAGCAGTTCTTC.

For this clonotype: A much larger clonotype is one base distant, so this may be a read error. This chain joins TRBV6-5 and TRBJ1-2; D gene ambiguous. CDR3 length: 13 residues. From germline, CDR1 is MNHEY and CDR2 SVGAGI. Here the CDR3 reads CAGSSRTNYGYTF. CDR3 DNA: TGTGCCGGCAGTTCCAGGACTAACTATGGCTACACCTTC.

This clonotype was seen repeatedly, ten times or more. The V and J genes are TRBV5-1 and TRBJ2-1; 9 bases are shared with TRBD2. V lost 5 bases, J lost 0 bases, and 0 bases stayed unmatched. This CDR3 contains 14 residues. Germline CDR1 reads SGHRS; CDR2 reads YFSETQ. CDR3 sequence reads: CASRTSGSYNEQFF. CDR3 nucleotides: TGCGCCAGCAGGACTAGCGGCTCCTACAATGAGCAGTTCTTC.

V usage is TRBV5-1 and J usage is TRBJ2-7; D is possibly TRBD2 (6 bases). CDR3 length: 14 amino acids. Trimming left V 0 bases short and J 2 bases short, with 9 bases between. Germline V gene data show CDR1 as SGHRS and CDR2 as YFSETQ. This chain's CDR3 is CASSLGDLPYEQYF. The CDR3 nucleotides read TGCGCCAGCAGCTTGGGGGACTTACCCTACGAGCAGTACTTC.

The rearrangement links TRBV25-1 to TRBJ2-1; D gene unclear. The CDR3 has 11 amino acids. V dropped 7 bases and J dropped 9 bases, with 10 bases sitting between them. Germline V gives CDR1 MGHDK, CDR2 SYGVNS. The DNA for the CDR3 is TGTGCCAGCAAGTTCTCGGGTGAGCAGTTCTTC. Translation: CASKFSGEQFF.

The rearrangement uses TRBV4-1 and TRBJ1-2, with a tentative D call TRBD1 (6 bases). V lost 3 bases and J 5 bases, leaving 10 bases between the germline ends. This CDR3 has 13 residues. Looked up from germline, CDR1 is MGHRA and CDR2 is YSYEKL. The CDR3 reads CASSQSQGYGYTF. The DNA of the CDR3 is TGCGCCAGCAGCCAGTCCCAGGGGTATGGCTACACCTTC.

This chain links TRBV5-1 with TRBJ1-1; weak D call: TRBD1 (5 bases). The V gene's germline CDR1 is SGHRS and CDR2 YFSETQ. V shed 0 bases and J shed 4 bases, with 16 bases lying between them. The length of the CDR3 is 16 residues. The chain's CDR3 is CASSLGGGNRITEAFF. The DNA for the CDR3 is TGCGCCAGCAGCTTGGGGGGGGGGAATAGGATCACTGAAGCTTTCTTT.

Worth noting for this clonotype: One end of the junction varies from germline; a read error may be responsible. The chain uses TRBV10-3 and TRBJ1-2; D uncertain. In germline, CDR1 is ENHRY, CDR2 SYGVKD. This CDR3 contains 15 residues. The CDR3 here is CAISESTPTNCGYTF. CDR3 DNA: TGTGCCATCAGTGAGTCGACACCGACTAACTGTGGCTACACCTTC.

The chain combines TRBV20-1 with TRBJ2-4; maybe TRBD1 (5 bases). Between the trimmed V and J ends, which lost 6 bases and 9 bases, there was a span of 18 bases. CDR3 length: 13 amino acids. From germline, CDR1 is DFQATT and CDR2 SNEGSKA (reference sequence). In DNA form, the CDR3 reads TGCAGTGCCCAGGCAGGGTTGGGTGGCATTCAGTACTTC. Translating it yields CSAQAGLGGIQYF.

CDR3 in DNA: TGCGCCAGCAGCCAAGAGGTCAGGGGTGGCTCCTACGAGCAGTACTTC. Translating gives CASSQEVRGGSYEQYF. The V and J genes are TRBV4-1 and TRBJ2-7, with a tentative D call TRBD1 (6 bases). V was shortened by 0 bases and J by 0 bases, with 12 bases between the two germline ends. CDR1 is MGHRA, CDR2 YSYEKL, per germline. The CDR3 totals 16 residues.

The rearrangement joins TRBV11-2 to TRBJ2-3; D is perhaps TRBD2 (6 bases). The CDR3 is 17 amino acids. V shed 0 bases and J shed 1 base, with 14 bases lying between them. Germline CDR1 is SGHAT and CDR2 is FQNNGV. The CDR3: CASSLDLGLTGTDTQYF. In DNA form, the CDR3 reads TGTGCCAGCAGCTTAGACCTGGGACTCACTGGCACAGATACGCAGTATTTT. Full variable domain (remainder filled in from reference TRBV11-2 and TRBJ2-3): EAGVAQSPRYKIIEKRQSVAFWCNPISGHATLYWYQQILGQGPKLLIQFQNNGVVDDSQLPKDRFSAERLKGVDSTLKIQPAKLEDSAVYLCASSLDLGLTGTDTQYFGPGTRLTVL.

CDR3 amino acids: CAISNSGTSLSRAFF. CDR3 bases: TGTGCCATCAGTAACTCCGGGACTAGCCTTTCACGGGCGTTCTTC. The rearrangement joins TRBV10-3 to TRBJ2-1; TRBD2 agrees at 9 bases. V was clipped by 5 bases and J by 15 bases; unmatched bases: 17. Germline V gene lookup returns CDR1 ENHRY and CDR2 SYGVKD. The CDR3 contains 15 residues.

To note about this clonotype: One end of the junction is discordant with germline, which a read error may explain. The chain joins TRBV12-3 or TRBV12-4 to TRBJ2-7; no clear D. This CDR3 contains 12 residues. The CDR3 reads CACRLVEDEQYF. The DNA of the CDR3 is TGTGCCTGCAGATTGGTTGAGGACGAGCAGTACTTC.

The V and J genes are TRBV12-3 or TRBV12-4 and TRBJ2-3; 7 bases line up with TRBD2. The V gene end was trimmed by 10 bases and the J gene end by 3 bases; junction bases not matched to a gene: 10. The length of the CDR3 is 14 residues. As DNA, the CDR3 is TGTGCCACTTCCCAAGCGGGGATTACAGATACGCAGTATTTT. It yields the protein CATSQAGITDTQYF.

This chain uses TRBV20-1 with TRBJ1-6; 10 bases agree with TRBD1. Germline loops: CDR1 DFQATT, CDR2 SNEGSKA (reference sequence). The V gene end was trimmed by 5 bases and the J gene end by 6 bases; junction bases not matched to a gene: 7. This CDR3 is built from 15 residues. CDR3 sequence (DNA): TGCAGTGCTTCCCCCGGGACAGGGGTTAATTCACCCCTCCACTTT. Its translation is CSASPGTGVNSPLHF.

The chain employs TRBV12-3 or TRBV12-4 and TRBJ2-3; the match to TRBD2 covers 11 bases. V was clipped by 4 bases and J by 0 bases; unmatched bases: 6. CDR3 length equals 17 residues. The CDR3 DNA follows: TGTGCCAGCAGTTCTCTAGCGGGGGGCGGGAGCACAGATACGCAGTATTTT. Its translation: CASSSLAGGGSTDTQYF.

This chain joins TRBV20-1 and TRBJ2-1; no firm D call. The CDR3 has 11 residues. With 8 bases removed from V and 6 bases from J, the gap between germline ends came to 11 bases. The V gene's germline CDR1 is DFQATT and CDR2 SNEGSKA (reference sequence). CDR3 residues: CSPYNSNEQFF. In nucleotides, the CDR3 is TGCAGTCCGTATAACTCCAATGAGCAGTTCTTC.